These 26 T cell receptor beta chains came from one sample sequenced in a study of tumor-infiltrating lymphocytes in localized non-small cell lung cancer. The method was immunoSEQ multiplex PCR; TCRdb's version includes in-frame clones alone and lacks a portion of them. The table records approximately 8,000 clones, 70% to 85% of them present only once. Sequencing was done on a sample of lung tumor tissue. Receptor source: a human donor with non-small cell lung cancer.

V is TRBV19 and J is TRBJ1-1; D remains ambiguous. The V and J ends lost 8 bases and 4 bases respectively, with 14 bases between them. The germline gives CDR1 LNHDA, CDR2 SQIVND (reference sequence). The CDR3 loop spans 13 amino acids. CDR3 nucleotides: TGTGCCAGTCGGGAGACAATCGGCACTGAAGCTTTCTTT. The encoded protein is CASRETIGTEAFF.

This rearrangement joins TRBV30 to TRBJ2-1, with D perhaps assigned TRBD1 or TRBD2 (5 bases each). With 5 bases removed from V and 6 bases from J, the gap between germline ends came to 14 bases. The CDR3 covers 13 residues. Germline CDR1 and CDR2: GTSNPN and SVGIG (reference sequence). The CDR3 here is CAWGRMRGNEQFF. The CDR3, as DNA: TGTGCCTGGGGCCGAATGAGGGGCAATGAGCAGTTCTTC.

The chain has TRBV6-6 and TRBJ2-1, with a tentative D call TRBD1 (6 bases). From germline, CDR1 is MNHNY and CDR2 SVGAGI (reference sequence). The CDR3 extends over 13 amino acids. Trimming shortened V by 10 bases and J by 9 bases, and 19 bases separated the two germline ends. CDR3 residues: CATSDQGPFEQFF. In nucleotides, the CDR3 is TGTGCCACTTCTGATCAGGGGCCCTTTGAGCAGTTCTTC.

The chain joins TRBV7-8 to TRBJ2-7; 9 nucleotides line up with TRBD2. Germline CDR1 and CDR2: SGHVS and FQNEAQ. The V and J ends lost 7 bases and 2 bases, in that order; junction bases with no gene match: 12. The CDR3 is 16 amino acids. The CDR3 protein is CASTRLAGTPTYEQYF. As DNA, the CDR3 is TGTGCCAGCACCCGGCTAGCGGGAACCCCCACCTACGAGCAGTACTTC.

This clone turned up a few times. V is TRBV4-3 and J is TRBJ2-3; TRBD2 matches 8 bases. The CDR3 has 15 amino acids. Germline loops: CDR1 LGHNA, CDR2 YSLEER. V lost 1 base to trimming and J lost 4 bases; unmatched junction nucleotides: 4. Here the CDR3 reads CASSQGGSGADTQYF. The DNA of the CDR3 is TGCGCCAGCAGCCAAGGTGGTAGCGGGGCAGATACGCAGTATTTT.

The chain employs TRBV27 and TRBJ1-5; TRBD1 might be the D (5 bases). Per the germline V gene, CDR1 is MNHEY and CDR2 is SMNVEV (reference sequence). This CDR3 region has 14 residues. V lost 9 bases to trimming and J lost 0 bases, with 12 bases between them. CDR3 DNA sequence: TGTGCCAGTTCTCGGGGCTATAGCAATCAGCCCCAGCATTTT. This encodes CASSRGYSNQPQHF.

This rearrangement joins TRBV4-3 to TRBJ1-2, with a tentative D call TRBD1 (5 bases). The CDR3 runs to 16 residues. V gave up 0 bases and J gave up 4 bases, with 15 bases separating them. Germline loops: CDR1 LGHNA, CDR2 YSLEER. The CDR3 spells CASSQEDGSQGYGYTF. CDR3 bases: TGCGCCAGCAGCCAAGAGGACGGGAGCCAGGGCTATGGCTACACCTTC.

This rearrangement joins TRBV6-6 to TRBJ2-1; 10 bases line up with TRBD1. Germline CDR1 reads MNHNY; CDR2 reads SVGAGI (reference sequence). V shed 6 bases, J shed 7 bases, and the junction held 9 bases outside the gene matches. The CDR3 runs 15 residues. The chain's CDR3 is CASSGNTDRGNEQFF. The CDR3, as DNA: TGTGCCAGCAGCGGGAATACGGACAGGGGGAATGAGCAGTTCTTC.

The chain combines TRBV10-3 with TRBJ1-2; D gene ambiguous. The CDR3 is 14 amino acids. Germline V gives CDR1 ENHRY, CDR2 SYGVKD. The ends were cut back, 3 bases at V and 5 bases at J, with 13 bases in the middle. As DNA, the CDR3 is TGTGCCATCAGTGACCCGGACCGAGGATATGGCTACACCTTC. This encodes CAISDPDRGYGYTF.

The chain links TRBV5-1 to TRBJ1-4, with TRBD1 matching over 7 bases. V trimming: 4 bases; J trimming: 5 bases; junction bases outside the gene matches: 8. Per the germline V gene, CDR1 is SGHRS and CDR2 is YFSETQ. The CDR3 is 15 amino acids. The CDR3 loop reads CASSPTEQGNEKLFF. CDR3 in DNA: TGCGCCAGCAGCCCTACAGAACAGGGGAATGAAAAACTGTTTTTT.

This clone was found a few times. The chain joins TRBV5-1 to TRBJ2-1; no reliable D call. CDR1 SGHRS and CDR2 YFSETQ come from the germline V gene. This CDR3 region has 15 residues. The ends were cut back, 4 bases at V and 5 bases at J, with 16 bases in the middle. In DNA form, the CDR3 reads TGCGCCAGCAGCGGTACAGTCGGCGCACACAATGAGCAGTTCTTC. This encodes CASSGTVGAHNEQFF.

The V gene is TRBV30, the J gene TRBJ1-3, with D tentatively TRBD1 (5 bases). The CDR3 runs 13 residues. Per the germline V gene, CDR1 is GTSNPN and CDR2 is SVGIG (reference sequence). V was clipped by 3 bases and J by 2 bases, with 8 bases between them. CDR3 region: CAWSPGPGNTIYF. Written as DNA, the CDR3 is TGTGCCTGGAGCCCAGGGCCTGGAAACACCATATATTTT.

This clone was seen more than once but under ten times. The same CDR3 is also encoded by other DNA sequences in this sample. This chain links TRBV18 with TRBJ1-5, with D hard to call. Trimming took off 2 bases at V and 5 bases at J, with 7 bases between the two ends. The CDR3 runs 13 residues. The germline gives CDR1 KGHSH, CDR2 LQKENI. The DNA of the CDR3 is TGTGCCAGCTCACCAAGTGGGGATCAGCCCCAGCATTTT. Protein sequence: CASSPSGDQPQHF.

V and J are TRBV9 and TRBJ2-1; TRBD2 agrees at 8 bases. V trimming: 2 bases; J trimming: 6 bases; junction bases outside the gene matches: 1. The CDR3 has 13 amino acids. The germline CDR1 and CDR2 sequences are SGDLS and YYNGEE. CDR3: CASSVLAGNEQFF. The CDR3 bases are TGTGCCAGCAGCGTTCTAGCGGGCAATGAGCAGTTCTTC. Looking up the rest from reference TRBV9 and TRBJ2-1 gives the full variable domain: DSGVTQTPKHLITATGQRVTLRCSPRSGDLSVYWYQQSLDQGLQFLIQYYNGEERAKGNILERFSAQQFPDLHSELNLSSLELGDSALYFCASSVLAGNEQFFGPGTRLTVL.

J is TRBJ2-1 and V is TRBV7-9; possible D gene TRBD2, 5 bases. There are 11 residues in the CDR3. The germline V and J ends were trimmed by 4 bases and 11 bases, with 9 bases remaining between them. Looked up from germline, CDR1 is SEHNR and CDR2 is FQNEAQ (reference sequence). The CDR3 region is CASSSDSQQFF. DNA for the CDR3: TGTGCCAGCAGCTCGGACTCTCAGCAGTTCTTC.

This clone was detected a few times. V is TRBV5-1 and J is TRBJ1-1; D is ambiguous. Trimming removed 0 bases from V and 11 bases from J, with 11 bases in between. The CDR3 runs to 12 residues. CDR1 and CDR2 from the germline V gene are SGHRS and YFSETQ. Here the CDR3 DNA reads TGCGCCAGCAGCTTGGCCGGGTCGGGGGCTTTCTTT. As protein: CASSLAGSGAFF.

The chain combines TRBV5-8 with TRBJ2-3, with D hard to call. Per the germline V gene, CDR1 is SGHTS and CDR2 is YDEGEE. CDR3 length equals 13 residues. The germline V and J ends were trimmed by 0 bases and 5 bases, with 7 bases remaining between them. The CDR3 sequence: CASSLGTQDTQYF. The CDR3 DNA is TGTGCCAGCAGCTTGGGTACCCAAGATACGCAGTATTTT.

The chain uses TRBV5-5 and TRBJ2-7; 8 bases map to TRBD2. Germline values: CDR1 SGHKS, CDR2 YYEKEE (reference sequence). The V segment lost 3 bases and the J segment 6 bases; nucleotides outside the gene matches: 14. The CDR3 is 16 residues long. The CDR3 sequence: CASSSGVARTSREQYF. CDR3 in DNA: TGTGCCAGCAGCTCGGGCGTGGCAAGGACTAGCCGCGAGCAGTACTTC.

The chain employs TRBV28 and TRBJ1-5; tentative D call: TRBD1 (5 bases). Looked up from germline, CDR1 is MDHEN and CDR2 is SYDVKM. V lost 6 bases, J lost 5 bases, and 17 bases lay in between. CDR3 length: 15 amino acids. CDR3 in DNA: TGTGCCAGCAGAAGAGCGACAGCGGGGCATCAGCCCCAGCATTTT. This sequence encodes CASRRATAGHQPQHF.

CDR3 amino acids: CASSLQPLRMEPQHF. The DNA of the CDR3 is TGTGCCAGCAGCTTACAGCCGCTTAGAATGGAGCCCCAGCATTTT. The V call is TRBV7-2, the J call TRBJ1-5, with D uncertain. The CDR3 is made up of 15 amino acids. CDR1 SGHTA and CDR2 FQGNSA come from the germline V gene. V was trimmed by 2 bases and J by 8 bases, leaving 16 bases between them.

The chain uses TRBV4-3 and TRBJ1-1; D ambiguous. V lost 1 base, J lost 3 bases, and 12 bases lay in between. This CDR3 has 15 amino acids. The V gene's germline CDR1 is LGHNA and CDR2 YSLEER. This CDR3 reads CASSQVWSQYTEAFF. The CDR3 region has the DNA TGCGCCAGCAGCCAAGTTTGGTCGCAGTACACTGAAGCTTTCTTT.

The chain employs TRBV9 and TRBJ2-7; TRBD2 agrees at 7 bases. This CDR3 comprises 13 residues. The V gene end was trimmed by 4 bases and the J gene end by 7 bases; junction bases not matched to a gene: 8. Looked up from germline, CDR1 is SGDLS and CDR2 is YYNGEE. CDR3 DNA sequence: TGTGCCAGCAGCTTAAAGACGGGGGGAGAGCAGTACTTC. This sequence encodes CASSLKTGGEQYF.

V is TRBV5-1 and J is TRBJ1-1; D is ambiguous. V lost 4 bases and J 1 base, leaving 17 bases between the germline ends. The germline V gene has CDR1 SGHRS and CDR2 YFSETQ. This CDR3 spans 16 amino acids. The CDR3 is CASSATQLGRNTEAFF. The CDR3 DNA follows: TGCGCCAGCAGCGCGACACAGTTGGGGAGGAACACTGAAGCTTTCTTT.

This clone was found a few times. The chain combines TRBV6-4 with TRBJ2-3; D possibly corresponds to TRBD2 (6 bases). CDR3 length equals 13 residues. The V end lost 3 bases, the J end lost 3 bases, and 7 bases lay between the germline ends. Per the germline V gene, CDR1 is MRHNA and CDR2 is SNTAGT. The chain's CDR3 is CASSESGTDTQYF. The CDR3 DNA follows: TGTGCCAGCAGTGAAAGCGGGACAGATACGCAGTATTTT.

J is TRBJ1-1 and V is TRBV5-5; D is undetermined. V gave up 2 bases and J gave up 7 bases, with 12 bases separating them. CDR3 size: 13 residues. CDR1 is SGHKS and CDR2 is YYEKEE in the germline V gene (reference sequence). The CDR3 loop is CASSFPSTVEAFF. Here the CDR3 DNA reads TGTGCCAGCAGCTTCCCATCGACGGTTGAAGCTTTCTTT.

The chain couples TRBV4-1 to TRBJ2-1; D gene ambiguous. The CDR3 has 13 amino acids. Looked up from germline, CDR1 is MGHRA and CDR2 is YSYEKL. V gave up 0 bases and J gave up 4 bases, with 4 bases separating them. The CDR3 region is CASSQDQYNEQFF. DNA of the CDR3: TGCGCCAGCAGCCAAGATCAATACAATGAGCAGTTCTTC.